A single sample gave rise to the 12 T cell receptor beta chains below, sequenced in a study of T cell responses to AZD1222 COVID-19 vaccine. Only in-frame clones appear in the TCRdb table, and some are missing; sequencing was by immunoSEQ multiplex PCR. The sample has 120,000 to 150,000 clones; around 88% are singletons. Sequenced material: peripheral blood, taken on day 0 of AZD1222 vaccination. The origin of the receptors is an adult in good health.

The rearrangement joins TRBV12-3 or TRBV12-4 to TRBJ2-2, with D unclear. The CDR3 spans 12 residues. Trimming removed 6 bases from V and 7 bases from J, with 9 bases in between. In nucleotides, the CDR3 is TGTGCCAGCAGCCGGAGAGTCGGGGAGCTGTTTTTT. Translated: CASSRRVGELFF.

The rearrangement links TRBV12-3 or TRBV12-4 to TRBJ1-2; 10 positions match TRBD1. This CDR3 has 13 amino acids. J lost 6 bases, V lost 6 bases, and 4 bases had no gene match. CDR3 amino acids: CASSHGTGDGYTF. CDR3 bases: TGTGCCAGCAGCCACGGGACAGGGGATGGCTACACCTTC.

The chain employs TRBV7-6 and TRBJ1-3, with TRBD1 identical over 9 bases. Germline V gives CDR1 SGHVS, CDR2 FNYEAQ. V gave up 1 base and J gave up 5 bases; unmatched junction bases: 6. This CDR3 contains 16 residues. The CDR3 DNA reads as TGTGCCAGCAGCTTAGGGGGACAGGGCACCAGAAACACCATATATTTT. Its translation is CASSLGGQGTRNTIYF.

V gene TRBV5-1 combines with J gene TRBJ1-4; D may be TRBD1 (5 bases). This CDR3 spans 15 amino acids. CDR1 is SGHRS and CDR2 is YFSETQ in the germline V gene. V lost 4 bases to trimming and J lost 8 bases, with 18 bases between them. CDR3 residues: CASSPGFSKGEKLFF. As DNA, the CDR3 is TGCGCCAGCAGCCCGGGCTTCTCTAAGGGGGAAAAACTGTTTTTT.

The CDR3 DNA follows: TGTGCCAGCAGGAATCAGGAGGGCTCGAACACTGAAGCTTTCTTT. Translating gives CASRNQEGSNTEAFF. The rearrangement joins TRBV7-9 to TRBJ1-1; D not certain. The CDR3 has 15 residues. The germline gives CDR1 SEHNR, CDR2 FQNEAQ (reference sequence). The V and J ends lost 6 bases and 1 base respectively, with 15 bases between them.

This clone was detected only once. The rearrangement joins TRBV5-1 to TRBJ2-7; 11 nucleotides align to TRBD2. With 4 bases clipped from V and 1 base from J, the junction kept 4 bases outside the gene matches. Germline V gene lookup returns CDR1 SGHRS and CDR2 YFSETQ. This CDR3 has 15 residues. The CDR3, as DNA: TGCGCCAGCAGCGCTAGCGGGAGGAGGTCCTACGAGCAGTACTTC. It codes for CASSASGRRSYEQYF.

The chain recombines TRBV27 with TRBJ2-5; no clear D gene. The length of the CDR3 is 14 residues. V lost 6 bases and J lost 5, with 16 bases in between. CDR1 is MNHEY and CDR2 is SMNVEV in the germline V gene (reference sequence). The DNA of the CDR3 is TGTGCCAGCAGCTCTAATCCCTCCGGGGAGACCCAGTACTTC. It translates to CASSSNPSGETQYF.

The count of this clone is one. The chain carries TRBV6-5 and TRBJ1-2; maybe TRBD1 (5 bases). The CDR3 is 14 residues long. V was cut by 8 bases and J by 4 bases, with 17 bases left in between. CDR1 and CDR2 from the germline V gene are MNHEY and SVGAGI. The CDR3, as DNA: TGTGCCAGCGGTCGACTGGGACCGCTCTATGGCTACACCTTC. The encoded protein is CASGRLGPLYGYTF.

V is TRBV9 and J is TRBJ2-1; D remains ambiguous. The CDR3 extends over 12 amino acids. In germline, CDR1 is SGDLS, CDR2 YYNGEE. The V end was cut by 4 bases, the J end by 8 bases, with 10 bases between. CDR3 in amino acids: CASSSRRYEQFF. CDR3 bases: TGTGCCAGCAGCTCACGGCGATATGAGCAGTTCTTC.

The genes are TRBV5-6 and TRBJ1-2; D unclear. There are 14 residues in the CDR3. V was clipped by 0 bases and J by 2 bases, with 8 bases between them. The V gene's germline CDR1 is SGHDT and CDR2 YYEEEE. The CDR3 DNA reads as TGTGCCAGCAGCTTGGAGCCGAGGAACTATGGCTACACCTTC. It codes for CASSLEPRNYGYTF.

The V gene is TRBV9, the J gene TRBJ1-1; D is possibly TRBD1 (6 bases). Germline V CDR1 and CDR2: SGDLS, YYNGEE. The CDR3 has 14 residues. V was pared by 4 bases and J by 2 bases, with 12 bases between. The CDR3 loop reads CASSPGQANTEAFF. As DNA, the CDR3 is TGTGCCAGCAGCCCGGGACAAGCAAACACTGAAGCTTTCTTT.

This sequence joins TRBV28 and TRBJ2-3; D not resolved. Germline CDR1 and CDR2: MDHEN and SYDVKM. Trimming removed 2 bases at V and 1 base at J, with 13 bases between. The CDR3 has 16 amino acids. CDR3 protein: CASSLGRSPGTDTQYF. The CDR3 DNA sequence: TGTGCCAGCAGTTTAGGACGTTCGCCGGGCACAGATACGCAGTATTTT.